This T cell receptor beta chain was retrieved from a study of siplizumab effects on memory and regulatory T cells. The study's findings and limits: Siplizumab led to significantly less abundant alloreactive sequences that could be traced back to unstimulated CD4+ memory cells.

Method: immunoSEQ multiplex PCR; TCRdb's copy keeps in-frame clones and lacks some. The sample has around 95,000 clones; about 91% are singletons. The CDR3 extends over 16 amino acids. Germline V lookup: CDR1 MGHRA, CDR2 YSYEKL. Deletions cut 0 bases from V and 4 bases from J, with 15 bases between. This clone was counted once. Its target is unknown. Sequenced material: CD4+ T cells sorted from blood. This sequence joins TRBV4-1 and TRBJ1-2; tentative D call: TRBD1 (5 bases). The receptor was derived from a human donor in good health. The CDR3 is CASSQDYRAGLYGYTF. The CDR3 nucleotides read TGCGCCAGCAGCCAAGATTACCGGGCAGGGCTCTATGGCTACACCTTC.